This passage covers 31 T cell receptor beta chains from one sample sequenced in a study of control samples from healthy donors and cancer patients. TCRdb's copy holds only in-frame clones and misses some; the assay was immunoSEQ multiplex PCR. Found here are 390,000 or so clones, about 93% of them singletons; the top ten hold 6% to 7%. The material sequenced was PBMCs. The source of these receptors is a man aged 35-49 years with head and neck cancer.

This chain uses TRBV5-6 with TRBJ1-4; tentatively, D is TRBD1 (6 bases). Trimming removed 1 base from V and 3 bases from J, with 10 bases in between. Germline assignment: CDR1 SGHDT and CDR2 YYEEEE. The CDR3 consists of 15 residues. The CDR3 region has the DNA TGTGCCAGCAGCTTGCGGGGGGCTGCTAATGAAAAACTGTTTTTT. Translating it yields CASSLRGAANEKLFF.

V usage is TRBV7-2 and J usage is TRBJ2-3, with D unresolved. V dropped 5 bases and J dropped 6 bases, with 9 bases sitting between them. This CDR3 comprises 12 residues. Germline CDR1 reads SGHTA; CDR2 reads FQGNSA. The CDR3 DNA follows: TGTGCCAGCAGCCCCCCCGCGGATACGCAGTATTTT. Translating it yields CASSPPADTQYF.

The chain joins TRBV4-2 to TRBJ1-5, with 7 positions matching TRBD1. Germline values: CDR1 LGHNA, CDR2 YNFKEQ. The length of the CDR3 is 17 residues. Trimming cost V 3 bases and J 7 bases; bases outside gene matches: 15. CDR3 loop: CASSHFPRGAKGQPQHF. The CDR3, as DNA: TGTGCCAGCAGCCACTTTCCCAGGGGGGCGAAAGGACAGCCCCAGCATTTT.

The rearrangement links TRBV28 to TRBJ1-1, with D tentatively TRBD1 (6 bases). The CDR3 has 10 residues. V dropped 9 bases and J dropped 11 bases, with 13 bases sitting between them. Germline V gene lookup returns CDR1 MDHEN and CDR2 SYDVKM. The CDR3 region is CASTGPYAFF. As DNA, the CDR3 is TGTGCCAGTACAGGGCCCTATGCTTTCTTT. The variable domain in full, with the rest retrieved from reference TRBV28 and TRBJ1-1, is DVKVTQSSRYLVKRTGEKVFLECVQDMDHENMFWYRQDPGLGLRLIYFSYDVKMKEKGDIPEGYSVSREKKERFSLILESASTNQTSMYLCASTGPYAFFGQGTRLTVV.

This chain connects TRBV19 to TRBJ1-5, with D maybe TRBD1 (6 bases). This CDR3 region has 16 residues. The V gene's germline CDR1 is LNHDA and CDR2 SQIVND (reference sequence). The V and J ends lost 5 bases and 2 bases respectively, with 16 bases between them. DNA of the CDR3: TGTGCCAGTAGTCCGGGACACCTCCAGGGCAATCAGCCCCAGCATTTT. Amino acid sequence: CASSPGHLQGNQPQHF.

This clone was recorded once. The V and J genes are TRBV5-1 and TRBJ2-1, with D perhaps assigned TRBD1 or TRBD2 (5 bases each). The CDR3 is 15 residues long. V lost 2 bases and J 9 bases, leaving 18 bases between the germline ends. Germline V lookup: CDR1 SGHRS, CDR2 YFSETQ. The CDR3 bases are TGCGCCAGCAGCTTTTCGGAGGTAGGGGTTGGTGAGCAGTTCTTC. This encodes CASSFSEVGVGEQFF. The complete variable domain, with remaining parts taken from reference TRBV5-1 and TRBJ2-1, reads KAGVTQTPRYLIKTRGQQVTLSCSPISGHRSVSWYQQTPGQGLQFLFEYFSETQRNKGNFPGRFSGRQFSNSRSEMNVSTLELGDSALYLCASSFSEVGVGEQFFGPGTRLTVL.

The gene calls are TRBV19 and TRBJ1-1; D possibly corresponds to TRBD1 (6 bases). The V and J ends lost 2 bases and 6 bases respectively, with 16 bases between them. This CDR3 is built from 15 residues. Germline V gives CDR1 LNHDA, CDR2 SQIVND (reference sequence). CDR3 DNA: TGTGCCAGTAGTATAAGCGCAGGGGCCGGCGCTGAAGCTTTCTTT. Translation: CASSISAGAGAEAFF.

This chain joins TRBV27 and TRBJ2-1, with D tentatively TRBD1 (6 bases). V dropped 8 bases and J dropped 3 bases, with 14 bases sitting between them. The germline gives CDR1 MNHEY, CDR2 SMNVEV (reference sequence). This CDR3 region has 14 residues. For the CDR3, the DNA is TGTGCCAGCGGAAGCCGGGACAACTACAATGAGCAGTTCTTC. Amino acid sequence: CASGSRDNYNEQFF.

The CDR3 nucleotides read TGTGCCAGCAGCCAACGGGAGGACTACAAGGGTGCCTATGGCTACACCTTC. Translated: CASSQREDYKGAYGYTF. This chain connects TRBV16 to TRBJ1-2; D call uncertain. From germline, CDR1 is KGHSY and CDR2 FQNENV. Trimming pared 2 bases from V and 4 bases from J, leaving 20 bases between. CDR3 length: 17 amino acids.

The chain has TRBV12-5 and TRBJ2-3; a possible D gene is TRBD2 (5 bases). Germline V lookup: CDR1 LGHNT, CDR2 FRNRAP. Trimming shortened V by 11 bases and J by 0 bases, and 15 bases separated the two germline ends. This CDR3 has 14 amino acids. The CDR3 reads CAAHTGISTDTQYF. As DNA, the CDR3 is TGTGCTGCCCACACCGGGATTAGCACAGATACGCAGTATTTT.

J is TRBJ2-7 and V is TRBV15, with a weak D call TRBD1 (6 bases). Germline V gene lookup returns CDR1 LNHNV and CDR2 YYDKDF (reference sequence). V lost 1 base and J lost 7, with 20 bases in between. This CDR3 region has 16 residues. The CDR3 DNA is TGTGCCACCAGCAGAGTGGTCGGGACACAGCTACGGGAGCAGTACTTC. Its translation is CATSRVVGTQLREQYF.

The chain couples TRBV12-5 to TRBJ1-1; possibly TRBD1 for D (6 bases). The CDR3 length is 15 residues. CDR1 LGHNT and CDR2 FRNRAP come from the germline V gene. The germline V and J ends were trimmed by 4 bases and 5 bases, with 17 bases remaining between them. CDR3 loop: CASGSWGPQGTEAFF. CDR3 nucleotides: TGTGCTAGTGGTTCCTGGGGGCCCCAAGGGACTGAAGCTTTCTTT.

The chain uses TRBV24-1 and TRBJ2-3; TRBD1 matches at 9 bases. CDR1 is KGHDR and CDR2 is SFDVKD in the germline V gene. The CDR3 contains 16 residues. V lost 2 bases and J lost 2; bases outside the gene matches: 4. The CDR3 DNA is TGTGCCACCAGTGATTCGGACAGGGGATACACAGATACGCAGTATTTT. Translation: CATSDSDRGYTDTQYF.

The rearrangement uses TRBV7-2 and TRBJ2-2, with unresolved D. Trimming removed 6 bases at V and 4 bases at J, with 12 bases between. CDR3 length equals 14 residues. CDR1 SGHTA and CDR2 FQGNSA come from the germline V gene. The CDR3 loop is CASRASGRTGELFF. In DNA form, the CDR3 reads TGTGCCAGCAGAGCTTCGGGCCGCACCGGGGAGCTGTTTTTT.

CDR3 bases: TGTGCCAGCAGCGTAGCAGGGAACCCCTACAATGAGCAGTTCTTC. It translates to CASSVAGNPYNEQFF. The rearrangement uses TRBV9 and TRBJ2-1; D perhaps matches TRBD1 (5 bases). The CDR3 contains 15 residues. The V gene lost 0 bases and the J gene lost 2 bases, with 9 bases spanning the gap. The germline V gene encodes CDR1 SGDLS and CDR2 YYNGEE.

This chain connects TRBV7-2 to TRBJ2-3; TRBD2 might be the D (6 bases). There are 15 residues in the CDR3. V gave up 5 bases and J gave up 2 bases, with 14 bases separating them. Germline CDR1 reads SGHTA; CDR2 reads FQGNSA. The CDR3 protein is CASSPGTQYTDTQYF. In DNA form, the CDR3 reads TGTGCCAGCAGCCCCGGGACTCAATACACAGATACGCAGTATTTT.

The CDR3: CASQPGQPKNIQYF. As DNA, the CDR3 is TGCGCCAGCCAGCCTGGACAGCCCAAAAACATTCAGTACTTC. The V gene is TRBV10-2, the J gene TRBJ2-4; a possible D gene is TRBD1 (6 bases). Germline CDR1 and CDR2: WSHSY and SAAADI. The CDR3 is 14 residues long. V was trimmed by 8 bases and J by 2 bases, leaving 13 bases between them.

The chain recombines TRBV4-2 with TRBJ1-4, with no clear D. Between the trimmed V and J ends, which lost 0 bases and 3 bases, there was a span of 8 bases. This CDR3 spans 15 amino acids. The germline CDR1 and CDR2 sequences are LGHNA and YNFKEQ. CDR3 sequence (DNA): TGTGCCAGCAGCCAAGATCCAGGTGCTAATGAAAAACTGTTTTTT. Translation: CASSQDPGANEKLFF.

The chain links TRBV20-1 to TRBJ2-7; D is unresolved. The CDR3 loop spans 11 amino acids. Germline V gene data show CDR1 as DFQATT and CDR2 as SNEGSKA (reference sequence). The germline V and J ends were trimmed by 5 bases and 4 bases, with 9 bases remaining between them. The CDR3 sequence is CSASKTYEQYF. The DNA for the CDR3 is TGCAGTGCTTCCAAAACGTACGAGCAGTACTTC.

The chain uses TRBV30 and TRBJ2-6; the D gene is possibly TRBD2 (6 bases). Germline CDR1 reads GTSNPN; CDR2 reads SVGIG (reference sequence). V shed 2 bases and J shed 2 bases, with 10 bases lying between them. The length of the CDR3 is 15 residues. The CDR3: CAWSLRGTGANVLTF. In nucleotides, the CDR3 is TGTGCCTGGAGTTTACGGGGGACTGGGGCCAACGTCCTGACTTTC.

V gene TRBV4-3 combines with J gene TRBJ1-4; weak D call: TRBD1 (6 bases). V lost 2 bases, J lost 3 bases, and 19 bases lay in between. Per germline, CDR1 LGHNA and CDR2 YSLEER. CDR3 length equals 18 residues. CDR3 DNA sequence: TGCGCCAGCAGCCAATACTTACTTTCAGGGGCTGCTAATGAAAAACTGTTTTTT. It specifies CASSQYLLSGAANEKLFF.

This clone has just a few counts. The chain carries TRBV7-3 and TRBJ1-5; TRBD1 agrees at 7 bases. Germline lookup yields CDR1 SGHTA and CDR2 FQGTGA. There are 21 residues in the CDR3. V lost 1 base, J lost 0 bases, and 18 bases stayed unmatched. CDR3 coding DNA: TGTGCCAGCAGCTTAAGGGATCTGGGACAGCATTTCCCGTATAGCAATCAGCCCCAGCATTTT. It encodes CASSLRDLGQHFPYSNQPQHF.

The chain carries TRBV5-1 and TRBJ2-5; D perhaps matches TRBD1 (6 bases). The V end lost 0 bases, the J end lost 0 bases, and 15 bases lay between the germline ends. This CDR3 spans 17 amino acids. In germline, CDR1 is SGHRS, CDR2 YFSETQ. CDR3 nucleotide sequence: TGCGCCAGCAGCTTGGCCAATCGAAGGGGGTACCAAGAGACCCAGTACTTC. Its translation is CASSLANRRGYQETQYF.

This CDR3 reads CASSIPSQETQYF. The CDR3 coding sequence is TGTGCCAGTAGTATACCCAGTCAAGAGACCCAGTACTTC. The chain employs TRBV19 and TRBJ2-5; D call uncertain. The CDR3 has 13 amino acids. CDR1 LNHDA and CDR2 SQIVND come from the germline V gene (reference sequence). The V end was cut by 2 bases, the J end by 2 bases, with 6 bases between.

This clone appeared once. Other DNA sequences in the same sample also yield this CDR3. The J gene is TRBJ1-1, the V gene TRBV4-2; D is unclear. Between the trimmed V and J ends, which lost 0 bases and 4 bases, there was a span of 9 bases. The CDR3 sequence is 14 residues long. From germline, CDR1 is LGHNA and CDR2 YNFKEQ. The CDR3 region has the DNA TGTGCCAGCAGCCAAGATTCCGTCGGCACTGAAGCTTTCTTT. Translation gives CASSQDSVGTEAFF.

The chain employs TRBV27 and TRBJ1-6; 8 nucleotides line up with TRBD1. The germline CDR1 and CDR2 sequences are MNHEY and SMNVEV (reference sequence). V shed 7 bases and J 6 bases; nucleotides not matched to a gene: 8. The CDR3 length is 15 residues. The CDR3 reads CASTPTGGFNSPLHF. The CDR3 nucleotides read TGTGCCAGCACCCCTACAGGGGGATTTAATTCACCCCTCCACTTT.

This chain uses TRBV7-9 with TRBJ1-6; D is unclear. V lost 5 bases and J 9 bases, leaving 8 bases between the germline ends. The germline CDR1 and CDR2 sequences are SEHNR and FQNEAQ (reference sequence). There are 12 residues in the CDR3. The CDR3 sequence: CASSPDLSPLHF. In DNA form, the CDR3 reads TGTGCCAGCAGCCCGGACCTTTCACCCCTCCACTTT.

The chain combines TRBV24-1 with TRBJ2-7; 8 nucleotides agree with TRBD2. Germline CDR1 is KGHDR and CDR2 is SFDVKD. V dropped 4 bases and J dropped 10; count of bases not matched to a gene: 8. This CDR3 region has 13 residues. CDR3 protein: CATSDLAGRAQYF. Written as DNA, the CDR3 is TGTGCCACCAGTGACTTAGCGGGGAGAGCTCAGTACTTC.

The CDR3 is CASSLQGNTEAFF. DNA for the CDR3: TGTGCCAGCAGCTTGCAAGGGAACACTGAAGCTTTCTTT. The rearrangement links TRBV7-9 to TRBJ1-1; no clear D gene. The V end was cut by 3 bases, the J end by 1 base, with 6 bases between. The CDR3 spans 13 residues. Germline CDR1 reads SEHNR; CDR2 reads FQNEAQ (reference sequence).

This clone has only a few counts. V usage is TRBV3-1 (or the pseudogene TRBV3-2) and J usage is TRBJ1-1; unclear D gene. Germline CDR1 LGHDT, CDR2 YNNKEL (reference sequence). CDR3 size: 14 residues. The V end was cut by 1 base, the J end by 1 base, with 7 bases between. This CDR3 is CASSQGRSNTEAFF. The DNA of the CDR3 is TGTGCCAGCAGCCAAGGCAGATCGAACACTGAAGCTTTCTTT.

V is TRBV29-1 and J is TRBJ1-3, with D possibly matching TRBD1 (5 bases). The V gene lost 6 bases and the J gene lost 0 bases, with 15 bases spanning the gap. Germline CDR1 and CDR2: SQVTM and ANQGSEA. The CDR3 consists of 15 residues. The CDR3: CSVAGDGTSGNTIYF. In DNA form, the CDR3 reads TGCAGCGTAGCGGGGGACGGGACCTCTGGAAACACCATATATTTT.